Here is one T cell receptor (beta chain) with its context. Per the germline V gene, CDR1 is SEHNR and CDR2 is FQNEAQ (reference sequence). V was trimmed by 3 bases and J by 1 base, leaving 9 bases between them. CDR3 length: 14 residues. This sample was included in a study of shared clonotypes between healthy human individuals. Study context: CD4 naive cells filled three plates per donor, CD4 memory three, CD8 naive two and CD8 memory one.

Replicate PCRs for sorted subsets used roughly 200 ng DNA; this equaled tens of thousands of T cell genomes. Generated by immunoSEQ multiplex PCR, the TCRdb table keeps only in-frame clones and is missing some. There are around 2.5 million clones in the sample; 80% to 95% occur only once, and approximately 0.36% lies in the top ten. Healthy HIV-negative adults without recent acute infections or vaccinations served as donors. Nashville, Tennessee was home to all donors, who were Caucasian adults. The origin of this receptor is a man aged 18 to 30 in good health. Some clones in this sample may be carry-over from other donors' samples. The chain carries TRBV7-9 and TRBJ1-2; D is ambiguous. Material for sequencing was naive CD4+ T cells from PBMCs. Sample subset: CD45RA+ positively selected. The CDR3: CASSFPRDNYGYTF. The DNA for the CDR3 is TGTGCCAGCAGCTTTCCTAGGGATAACTATGGCTACACCTTC.